This T cell receptor (beta chain) was identified in a study of vaccination effects on CD4 cells after COVID-19. Comments on this clone: The antigen is not known.

Germline CDR1 reads SGHRS; CDR2 reads YFSETQ. The length of the CDR3 is 14 residues. V lost 3 bases to trimming and J lost 11 bases; unmatched junction nucleotides: 10. Expansion of antigen-specific CD4+ T cells with viral peptide pools was carried out by the ViraFEST assay before sequencing. Isolating CD4+ T cells followed more than 9 days of culture. Documented for the person is a PCR-confirmed SARS-CoV-2 infection occurring between March and December 2020. Measured with immunoSEQ multiplex PCR; TCRdb has only the in-frame clones, and not every one. The sample includes about 70,000 clones, around 70% of them seen just once.

The chain has TRBV5-1 and TRBJ1-1; 10 positions agree with TRBD1. The material sequenced was CD4+ T cells from PBMCs cultured with HIV peptides, taken before COVID-19 vaccination. Sample subset: HIV-1 Nef peptide pool negative control/reference culture. This receptor was identified in a human donor who had a prior SARS-CoV-2 infection. The CDR3 protein is CASSWGQDRGWAFF. CDR3 nucleotide sequence: TGCGCCAGCAGCTGGGGACAGGACAGGGGGTGGGCTTTCTTT.